The following is a T cell receptor (beta chain) sequence with its context. The method was immunoSEQ multiplex PCR; TCRdb's version includes in-frame clones alone and lacks a portion of them. The repertoire holds approximately 210,000 clones, with approximately 90% as singletons. The germline V gene encodes CDR1 SNHLY and CDR2 FYNNEI. The V gene lost 4 bases and the J gene lost 3 bases, with 10 bases spanning the gap. This CDR3 is built from 14 residues. This sample stems from a study of blood T cell repertoires in COVID-19. Overall study context: PBMCs, B-cell-depleted T cells, or T cells were the source of the cDNA or gDNA that made up the material.

The chain has TRBV2 and TRBJ1-5, with D possibly matching TRBD1 (5 bases). The sample consisted of peripheral blood. This TCR came from a man aged 30 to 45 with acute or convalescent COVID-19. CDR3 nucleotides: TGTGCCAGCAGTGGATACAGGTCCAATCAGCCCCAGCATTTT. It specifies CASSGYRSNQPQHF. The entire variable domain, with the rest obtained from reference TRBV2 and TRBJ1-5, is as follows: EPEVTQTPSHQVTQMGQEVILRCVPISNHLYFYWYRQILGQKVEFLVSFYNNEISEKSEIFDDQFSVERPDGSNFTLKIRSTKLEDSAMYFCASSGYRSNQPQHFGDGTRLSIL.